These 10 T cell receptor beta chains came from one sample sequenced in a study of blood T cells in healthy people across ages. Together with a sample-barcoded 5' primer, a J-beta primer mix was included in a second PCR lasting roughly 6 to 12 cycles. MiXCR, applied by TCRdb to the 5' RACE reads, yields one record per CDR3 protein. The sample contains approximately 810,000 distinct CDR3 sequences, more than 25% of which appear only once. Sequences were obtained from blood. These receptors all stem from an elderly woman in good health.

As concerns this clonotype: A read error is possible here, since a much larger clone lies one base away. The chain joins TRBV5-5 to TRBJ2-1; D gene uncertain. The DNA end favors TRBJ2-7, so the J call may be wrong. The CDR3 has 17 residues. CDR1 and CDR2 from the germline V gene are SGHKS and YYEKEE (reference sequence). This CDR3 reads CASSLVSQRPLYNEQYF. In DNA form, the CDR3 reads TGTGCCAGCAGCTTGGTCTCCCAGCGCCCCTTATACAATGAGCAGTACTTC.

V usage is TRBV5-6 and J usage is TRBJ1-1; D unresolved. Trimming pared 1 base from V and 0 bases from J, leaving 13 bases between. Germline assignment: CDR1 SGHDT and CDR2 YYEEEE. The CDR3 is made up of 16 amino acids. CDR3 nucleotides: TGTGCCAGCAGCTTGTTGAGAGGGAACATGAACACTGAAGCTTTCTTT. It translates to CASSLLRGNMNTEAFF.

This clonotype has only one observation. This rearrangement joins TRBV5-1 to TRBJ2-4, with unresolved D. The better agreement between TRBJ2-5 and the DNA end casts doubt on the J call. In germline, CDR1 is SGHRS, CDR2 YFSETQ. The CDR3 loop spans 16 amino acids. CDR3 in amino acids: CASSSSSPAVVVTQYF. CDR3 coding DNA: TGCGCCAGCAGCTCCTCCTCCCCGGCAGTGGTGGTGACCCAGTACTTC.

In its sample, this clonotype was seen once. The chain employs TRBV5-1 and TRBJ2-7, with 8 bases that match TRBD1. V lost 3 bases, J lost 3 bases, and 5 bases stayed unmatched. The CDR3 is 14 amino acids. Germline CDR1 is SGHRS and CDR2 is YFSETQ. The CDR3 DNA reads TGCGCCAGCAGCTCGTCAGGGGGCATCTACGAGCAGTACTTC. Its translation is CASSSSGGIYEQYF.

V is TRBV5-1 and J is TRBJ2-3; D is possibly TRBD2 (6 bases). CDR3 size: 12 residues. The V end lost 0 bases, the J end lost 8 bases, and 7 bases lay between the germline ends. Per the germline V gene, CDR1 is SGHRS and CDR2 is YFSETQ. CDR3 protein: CASSLAGATQYF. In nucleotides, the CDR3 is TGCGCCAGCAGCTTGGCGGGAGCTACGCAGTATTTT.

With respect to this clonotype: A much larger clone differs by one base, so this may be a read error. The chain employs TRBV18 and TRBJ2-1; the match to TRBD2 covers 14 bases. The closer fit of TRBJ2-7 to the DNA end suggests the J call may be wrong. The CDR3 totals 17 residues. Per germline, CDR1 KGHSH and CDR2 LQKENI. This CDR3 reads CASSPPTSGGASNEQYF. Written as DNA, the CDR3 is TGTGCCAGCTCACCACCGACTAGCGGGGGGGCGTCGAATGAGCAGTACTTC.

In DNA form, the CDR3 reads TGCAGTGCTCGGGGGCGGGGGGTGTCAGATACGCAGTATTTT. Translated, it gives CSARGRGVSDTQYF. The chain combines TRBV20-1 with TRBJ2-3; 8 bases fit TRBD2. The CDR3 loop spans 14 amino acids. V dropped 5 bases and J dropped 4; count of bases not matched to a gene: 8. The V gene's germline CDR1 is DFQATT and CDR2 SNEGSKA (reference sequence).

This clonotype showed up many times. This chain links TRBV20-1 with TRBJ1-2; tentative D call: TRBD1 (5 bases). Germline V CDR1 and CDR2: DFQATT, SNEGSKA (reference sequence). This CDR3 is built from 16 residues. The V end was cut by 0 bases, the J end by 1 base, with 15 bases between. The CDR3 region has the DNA TGCAGTGCTAGAGATACAGGCGGGGCAGTTAACTATGGCTACACCTTC. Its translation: CSARDTGGAVNYGYTF.

In DNA form, the CDR3 reads TGTGCCAGCTGTTGGGGGGGGCCTTATGGCTACACCTTC. Translating gives CASCWGGPYGYTF. V gene TRBV12-3 or TRBV12-4 combines with J gene TRBJ1-2; a weak D match, TRBD1 (6 bases). The CDR3 loop spans 13 amino acids. Trimming took off 8 bases at V and 5 bases at J, with 15 bases between the two ends.

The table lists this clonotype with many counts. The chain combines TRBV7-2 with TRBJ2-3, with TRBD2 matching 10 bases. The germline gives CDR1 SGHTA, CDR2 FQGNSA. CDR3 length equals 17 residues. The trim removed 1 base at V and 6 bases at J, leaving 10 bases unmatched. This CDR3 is CASSLEGSGGATDTQYF. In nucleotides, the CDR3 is TGTGCCAGCAGCTTAGAGGGCAGCGGGGGGGCGACGGATACGCAGTATTTT.